This T cell receptor beta chain was sequenced for a study of PD-1 blockade in classical Hodgkin lymphoma. Every patient was affected by relapse after autologous stem cell transplantation, while exposure to brentuximab vedotin was not uniform. This CDR3 has 10 amino acids. Per the germline V gene, CDR1 is DFQATT and CDR2 is SNEGSKA (reference sequence). V was pared by 6 bases and J by 8 bases, with 10 bases between. Only in-frame clones appear in the TCRdb table, and some are missing; sequencing was by immunoSEQ multiplex PCR. The table shows more than 35,000 clones, with roughly four fifths occurring only once. Study-level results: Reported findings placed baseline TCR diversity lower in newly diagnosed patients (compared with healthy donors).

The count of this clone is one. Its antigen is still unknown. The chain links TRBV20-1 to TRBJ1-2, with a weak D call TRBD1 (6 bases). The sample in question was peripheral blood mononuclear cells (PBMCs), obtained at baseline. The receptor comes from a human donor with classical Hodgkin lymphoma. The CDR3 spells CSARGTGYTF. DNA of the CDR3: TGCAGTGCCAGGGGAACGGGCTACACCTTC.